Listed here are 4 T cell receptor beta chains from one sample, sequenced in a study of cytomegalovirus exposure and HLA in healthy donors. In the PCR, 60 Vbeta and 13 Jbeta primers were used. Assay used: immunoSEQ multiplex PCR; TCRdb lists only in-frame clones, some missing. Found here are roughly 250,000 clones, about four fifths of them singletons; the top ten hold about 0.28%. Sequenced material: PBMCs. The source is a girl under 10 years old in good health and CMV-seronegative.

This clone turned up a few times. The gene calls are TRBV5-4 and TRBJ2-1, with D possibly being TRBD2 (5 bases). This CDR3 has 17 residues. Trimming left V 0 bases short and J 2 bases short, with 15 bases between. CDR1 and CDR2 (germline): SGHNT, YYREEE (reference sequence). For the CDR3, the DNA is TGTGCCAGCAGCTTGGGCGGGCTTTCCGCGGCCTACAATGAGCAGTTCTTC. This translates into CASSLGGLSAAYNEQFF.

This clone was seen only a few times. The chain combines TRBV4-2 with TRBJ2-3; 11 bases map to TRBD2. CDR1 is LGHNA and CDR2 is YNFKEQ in the germline V gene. The CDR3 has 17 residues. The J segment lost 4 bases and the V segment lost 0 bases, leaving 6 bases of the junction unmatched. DNA for the CDR3: TGTGCCAGCAGCCAAGAGCTAGCGGGAGGCCCTGCAGATACGCAGTATTTT. This codes for CASSQELAGGPADTQYF.

The chain is built from TRBV5-1 and TRBJ1-5, with D hard to call. Trimming removed 0 bases at V and 4 bases at J, with 11 bases between. Germline CDR1 reads SGHRS; CDR2 reads YFSETQ. This CDR3 is built from 15 residues. CDR3 sequence: CASSLDGVGNQPQHF. Here the CDR3 DNA reads TGCGCCAGCAGCTTGGACGGGGTGGGGAATCAGCCCCAGCATTTT.

V is TRBV30 and J is TRBJ1-6; no firm D call. The germline CDR1 and CDR2 sequences are GTSNPN and SVGIG (reference sequence). The CDR3 is 16 amino acids. Deletions cut 0 bases from V and 4 bases from J, with 13 bases between. CDR3 DNA sequence: TGTGCCTGGAGTGTCCCCTCCGGGTTTTATAATTCACCCCTCCACTTT. It translates to CAWSVPSGFYNSPLHF.